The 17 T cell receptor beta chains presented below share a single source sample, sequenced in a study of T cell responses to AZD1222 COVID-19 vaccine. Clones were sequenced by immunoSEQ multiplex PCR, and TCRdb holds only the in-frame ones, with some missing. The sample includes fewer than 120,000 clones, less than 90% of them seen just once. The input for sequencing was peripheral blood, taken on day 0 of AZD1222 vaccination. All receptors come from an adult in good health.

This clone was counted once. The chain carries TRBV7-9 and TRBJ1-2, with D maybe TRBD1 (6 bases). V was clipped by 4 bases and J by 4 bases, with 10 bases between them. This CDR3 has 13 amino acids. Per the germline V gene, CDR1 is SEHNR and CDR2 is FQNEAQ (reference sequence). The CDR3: CASSSGEPYGYTF. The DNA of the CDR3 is TGTGCCAGCAGCTCAGGGGAGCCCTATGGCTACACCTTC.

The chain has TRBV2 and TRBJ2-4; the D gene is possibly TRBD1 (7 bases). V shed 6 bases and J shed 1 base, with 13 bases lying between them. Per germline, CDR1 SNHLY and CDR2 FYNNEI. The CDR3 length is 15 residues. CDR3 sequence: CASSNGGQAKNIQYF. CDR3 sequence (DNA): TGTGCCAGCAGCAACGGGGGACAGGCCAAAAACATTCAGTACTTC. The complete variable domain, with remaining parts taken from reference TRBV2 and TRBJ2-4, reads EPEVTQTPSHQVTQMGQEVILRCVPISNHLYFYWYRQILGQKVEFLVSFYNNEISEKSEIFDDQFSVERPDGSNFTLKIRSTKLEDSAMYFCASSNGGQAKNIQYFGAGTRLSVL.

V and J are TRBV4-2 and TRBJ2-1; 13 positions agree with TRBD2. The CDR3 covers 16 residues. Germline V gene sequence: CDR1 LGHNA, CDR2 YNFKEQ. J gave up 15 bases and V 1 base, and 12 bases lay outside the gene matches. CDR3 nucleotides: TGTGCCAGCAGCCAAGGGGTCGGGACTAGCGGGGAGACCGGGTTCTTC. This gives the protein CASSQGVGTSGETGFF.

The CDR3 here is CASSKENTEAFF. The CDR3, as DNA: TGTGCCAGCAGCAAGGAGAACACTGAAGCTTTCTTT. The chain has TRBV9 and TRBJ1-1; D is ambiguous. Germline V gene lookup returns CDR1 SGDLS and CDR2 YYNGEE. The length of the CDR3 is 12 residues. Trimming removed 4 bases at V and 1 base at J, with 5 bases between.

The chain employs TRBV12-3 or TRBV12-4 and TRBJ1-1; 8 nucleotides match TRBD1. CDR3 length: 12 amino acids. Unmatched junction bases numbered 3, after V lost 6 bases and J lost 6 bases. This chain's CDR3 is CASSRGQPEAFF. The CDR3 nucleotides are TGTGCCAGCAGCAGGGGGCAACCTGAAGCTTTCTTT.

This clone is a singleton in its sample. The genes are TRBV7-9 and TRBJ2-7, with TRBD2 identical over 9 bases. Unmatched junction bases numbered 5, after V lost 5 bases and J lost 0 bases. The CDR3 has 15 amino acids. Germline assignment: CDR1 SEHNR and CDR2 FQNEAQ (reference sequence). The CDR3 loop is CASSGILAGSYEQYF. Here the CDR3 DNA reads TGTGCCAGCAGCGGGATACTAGCGGGCTCCTACGAGCAGTACTTC.

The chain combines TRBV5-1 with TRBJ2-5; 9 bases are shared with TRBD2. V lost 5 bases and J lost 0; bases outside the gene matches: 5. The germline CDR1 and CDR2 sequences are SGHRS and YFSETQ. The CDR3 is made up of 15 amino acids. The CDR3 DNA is TGCGCCAGCAGGGGCAGACTAGCGGACCAAGAGACCCAGTACTTC. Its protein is CASRGRLADQETQYF.

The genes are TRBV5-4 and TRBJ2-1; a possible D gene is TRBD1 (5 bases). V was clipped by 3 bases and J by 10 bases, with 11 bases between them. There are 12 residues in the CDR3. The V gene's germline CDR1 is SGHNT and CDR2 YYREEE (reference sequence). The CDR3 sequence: CASSWGSTEQFF. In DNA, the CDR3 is TGTGCCAGCAGCTGGGGCTCCACGGAGCAGTTCTTC. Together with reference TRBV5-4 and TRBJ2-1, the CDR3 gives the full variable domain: ETGVTQSPTHLIKTRGQQVTLRCSSQSGHNTVSWYQQALGQGPQFIFQYYREEENGRGNFPPRFSGLQFPNYSSELNVNALELDDSALYLCASSWGSTEQFFGPGTRLTVL.

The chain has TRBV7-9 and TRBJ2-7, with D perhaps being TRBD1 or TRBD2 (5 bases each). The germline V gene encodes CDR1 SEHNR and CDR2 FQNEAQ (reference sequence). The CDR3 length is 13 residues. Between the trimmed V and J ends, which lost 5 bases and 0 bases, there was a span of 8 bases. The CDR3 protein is CASSHGTSYEQYF. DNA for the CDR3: TGTGCCAGCAGCCACGGGACCTCCTACGAGCAGTACTTC.

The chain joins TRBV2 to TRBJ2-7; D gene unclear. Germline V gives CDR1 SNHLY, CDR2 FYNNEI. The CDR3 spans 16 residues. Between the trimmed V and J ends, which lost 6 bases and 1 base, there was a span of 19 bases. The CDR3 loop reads CASRPLAGSTSYEQYF. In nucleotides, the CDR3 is TGTGCCAGCAGGCCCCTCGCAGGTTCCACTTCCTACGAGCAGTACTTC.

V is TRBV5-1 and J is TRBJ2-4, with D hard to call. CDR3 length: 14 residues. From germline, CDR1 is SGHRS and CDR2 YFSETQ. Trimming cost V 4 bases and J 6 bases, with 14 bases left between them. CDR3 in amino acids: CASSPYLGSNIQYF. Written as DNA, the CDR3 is TGCGCCAGCAGCCCCTATTTGGGTTCAAACATTCAGTACTTC. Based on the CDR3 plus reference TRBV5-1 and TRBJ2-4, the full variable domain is KAGVTQTPRYLIKTRGQQVTLSCSPISGHRSVSWYQQTPGQGLQFLFEYFSETQRNKGNFPGRFSGRQFSNSRSEMNVSTLELGDSALYLCASSPYLGSNIQYFGAGTRLSVL.

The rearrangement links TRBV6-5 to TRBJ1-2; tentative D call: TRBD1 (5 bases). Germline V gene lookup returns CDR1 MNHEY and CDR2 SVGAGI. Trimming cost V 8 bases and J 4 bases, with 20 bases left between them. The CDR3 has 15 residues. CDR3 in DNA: TGTGCCAGCCAGAGAGGGCAAGGGGCCTTCTATGGCTACACCTTC. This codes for CASQRGQGAFYGYTF.

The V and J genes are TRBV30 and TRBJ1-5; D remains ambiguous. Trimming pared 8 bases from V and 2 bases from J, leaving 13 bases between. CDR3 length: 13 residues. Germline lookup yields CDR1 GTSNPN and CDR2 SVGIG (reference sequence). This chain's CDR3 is CALSRGGNQPQHF. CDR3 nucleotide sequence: TGTGCCCTTTCCCGGGGAGGCAATCAGCCCCAGCATTTT.

CDR3 sequence reads: CASSPQLNEQYF. The CDR3 bases are TGTGCCAGCTCACCGCAGCTTAACGAGCAGTACTTC. The genes are TRBV18 and TRBJ2-7; D not resolved. The ends were cut back, 3 bases at V and 5 bases at J, with 8 bases in the middle. This CDR3 has 12 residues. Germline V gene sequence: CDR1 KGHSH, CDR2 LQKENI.

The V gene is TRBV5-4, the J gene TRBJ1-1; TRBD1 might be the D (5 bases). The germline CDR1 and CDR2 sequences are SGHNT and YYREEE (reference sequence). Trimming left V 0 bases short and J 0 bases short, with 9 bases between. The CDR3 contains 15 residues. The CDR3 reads CASSLGGILNTEAFF. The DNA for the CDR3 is TGTGCCAGCAGCTTGGGGGGGATTTTGAACACTGAAGCTTTCTTT. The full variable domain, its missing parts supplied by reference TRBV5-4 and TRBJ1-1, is ETGVTQSPTHLIKTRGQQVTLRCSSQSGHNTVSWYQQALGQGPQFIFQYYREEENGRGNFPPRFSGLQFPNYSSELNVNALELDDSALYLCASSLGGILNTEAFFGQGTRLTVV.

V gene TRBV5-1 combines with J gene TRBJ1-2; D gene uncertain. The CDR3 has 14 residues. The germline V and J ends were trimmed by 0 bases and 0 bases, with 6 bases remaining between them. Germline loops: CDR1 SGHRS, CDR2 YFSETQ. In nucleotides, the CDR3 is TGCGCCAGCAGCTTGGGAGGGACTAACTATGGCTACACCTTC. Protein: CASSLGGTNYGYTF.

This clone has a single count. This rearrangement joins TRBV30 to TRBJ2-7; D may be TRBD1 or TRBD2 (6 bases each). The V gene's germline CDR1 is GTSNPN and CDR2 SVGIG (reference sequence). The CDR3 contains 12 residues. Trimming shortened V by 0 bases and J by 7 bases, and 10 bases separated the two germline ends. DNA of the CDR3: TGTGCCTGGAGTGTAGGGGGGACAGAGCAGTACTTC. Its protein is CAWSVGGTEQYF.